This TCR beta chain appears in the sequencing data of a study of OX40 agonist ivuxolimab in advanced cancers. V lost 4 bases and J lost 4, with 13 bases in between. CDR1 is SGHRS and CDR2 is YFSETQ in the germline V gene. CDR3 size: 14 residues. The repertoire was sequenced with immunoSEQ multiplex PCR; TCRdb's copy has only in-frame clones and lacks some. The sample has approximately 75,000 clones; approximately 87% are singletons. Sample: CD4+ or CD8+ T cells sorted from blood, taken in a trial of the OX40 agonist ivuxolimab. This sequence joins TRBV5-1 and TRBJ2-3; maybe TRBD2 (5 bases). The clonotype was recovered from an adult with an advanced solid tumor such as melanoma, head and neck, liver or kidney cancer. The CDR3 sequence: CASSLILGADTQYF. The CDR3 nucleotides are TGCGCCAGCAGCCTAATACTCGGGGCAGATACGCAGTATTTT. Combining the CDR3 with reference TRBV5-1 and TRBJ2-3 gives the whole variable domain KAGVTQTPRYLIKTRGQQVTLSCSPISGHRSVSWYQQTPGQGLQFLFEYFSETQRNKGNFPGRFSGRQFSNSRSEMNVSTLELGDSALYLCASSLILGADTQYFGPGTRLTVL.